Presented here are 30 T cell receptor beta chains from one specimen sequenced in a study of glioma-infiltrating T cells after dendritic cell vaccination. Measured with immunoSEQ multiplex PCR; TCRdb has only the in-frame clones, and not every one. The sample holds tens of thousands of clones; over 85% are singletons and the top ten take roughly 3.1%. Sequenced material: blood, taken before dendritic cell vaccination. Receptors were obtained from a human donor with glioblastoma.

The chain combines TRBV4-1 with TRBJ2-2; 9 bases are a match to TRBD2. CDR1 and CDR2 (germline): MGHRA, YSYEKL. This CDR3 is 17 amino acids long. J gave up 4 bases and V 1 base, and 7 bases lay outside the gene matches. The CDR3 here is CASSQATAGGFTGELFF. CDR3 bases: TGCGCCAGCAGCCAAGCCACAGCGGGGGGCTTCACCGGGGAGCTGTTTTTT.

The V gene is TRBV9, the J gene TRBJ2-7, with TRBD2 matching over 12 bases. J gave up 4 bases and V 1 base, and 15 bases lay outside the gene matches. The CDR3 has 19 amino acids. Germline values: CDR1 SGDLS, CDR2 YYNGEE. CDR3 residues: CASSVSDGRTSGAGYEQYF. The CDR3 DNA sequence: TGTGCCAGCAGCGTATCGGACGGTCGGACTAGCGGGGCAGGGTACGAGCAGTACTTC. Full variable domain (outside the CDR3, taken from reference TRBV9 and TRBJ2-7): DSGVTQTPKHLITATGQRVTLRCSPRSGDLSVYWYQQSLDQGLQFLIQYYNGEERAKGNILERFSAQQFPDLHSELNLSSLELGDSALYFCASSVSDGRTSGAGYEQYFGPGTRLTVT.

On this clone itself: Other DNA sequences of this sample code for an identical CDR3. The V and J genes are TRBV7-2 and TRBJ2-3, with unresolved D. The V gene's germline CDR1 is SGHTA and CDR2 FQGNSA. This CDR3 contains 12 residues. V was shortened by 4 bases and J by 6 bases, with 8 bases between the two germline ends. As DNA, the CDR3 is TGTGCCAGCAGCTCTGGCGGTGATACGCAGTATTTT. As protein: CASSSGGDTQYF.

The CDR3 reads CASSVVTGGSDTQYF. DNA for the CDR3: TGTGCCAGCAGCGTAGTGACAGGGGGGTCGGATACGCAGTATTTT. J is TRBJ2-3 and V is TRBV9, with 9 bases that match TRBD1. The CDR3 is 15 residues long. Germline V gene data show CDR1 as SGDLS and CDR2 as YYNGEE. J gave up 6 bases and V 0 bases, and 5 bases lay outside the gene matches.

V and J are TRBV6-5 and TRBJ2-5, with 13 bases identical to TRBD2. Trimming removed 6 bases from V and 5 bases from J; junction bases left unmatched: 6. In germline, CDR1 is MNHEY, CDR2 SVGAGI. CDR3 size: 15 residues. The CDR3 spells CASRRGTSGVETQYF. In DNA, the CDR3 is TGTGCCAGCAGGCGGGGGACTAGCGGGGTTGAGACCCAGTACTTC.

In DNA, the CDR3 is TGTGCCAGCAGCTTTACTAGCGGGGGCCTATGGGGAGATACGCAGTATTTT. It encodes CASSFTSGGLWGDTQYF. This chain uses TRBV5-4 with TRBJ2-3; 11 bases agree with TRBD2. V lost 2 bases to trimming and J lost 5 bases; unmatched junction nucleotides: 10. The length of the CDR3 is 17 residues. Per the germline V gene, CDR1 is SGHNT and CDR2 is YYREEE (reference sequence).

This rearrangement joins TRBV6-6 to TRBJ2-7; 7 bases match TRBD1. Trimming removed 2 bases from V and 2 bases from J; junction bases left unmatched: 3. This CDR3 has 14 residues. Germline V CDR1 and CDR2: MNHNY, SVGAGI (reference sequence). CDR3 nucleotides: TGTGCCAGCAGTTACAGACAGGGACCCTACGAGCAGTACTTC. It codes for CASSYRQGPYEQYF.

The rearrangement links TRBV6-1 to TRBJ1-3; D gene ambiguous. Germline-derived CDR1 and CDR2 are MNHNS and SASEGT. CDR3 length: 16 amino acids. Trimming shortened V by 3 bases and J by 4 bases, and 16 bases separated the two germline ends. The CDR3 region is CASSEAEPSRGNTIYF. The DNA for the CDR3 is TGTGCCAGCAGTGAGGCGGAACCCTCGCGGGGAAACACCATATATTTT.

The chain is built from TRBV5-4 and TRBJ1-2; D not resolved. Germline V gives CDR1 SGHNT, CDR2 YYREEE (reference sequence). This CDR3 spans 13 amino acids. Trimming took off 4 bases at V and 4 bases at J, with 11 bases between the two ends. The CDR3 region is CASSLDTFYGYTF. The CDR3 DNA follows: TGTGCCAGCAGCCTCGACACGTTCTATGGCTACACCTTC.

The CDR3 here is CAALAGVRYNEQFF. CDR3 in DNA: TGTGCCGCCTTAGCGGGAGTTCGGTACAATGAGCAGTTCTTC. This chain uses TRBV6-6 with TRBJ2-1; 9 nucleotides line up with TRBD2. V lost 11 bases, J lost 4 bases, and 9 bases stayed unmatched. In germline, CDR1 is MNHNY, CDR2 SVGAGI (reference sequence). The CDR3 sequence is 14 residues long.

The V and J genes are TRBV30 and TRBJ2-2; TRBD2 matches 8 bases. The CDR3 totals 19 residues. Germline V gives CDR1 GTSNPN, CDR2 SVGIG (reference sequence). The V segment lost 3 bases and the J segment 2 bases; nucleotides outside the gene matches: 17. The chain's CDR3 is CAWSLPLGRGAVNTGELFF. Written as DNA, the CDR3 is TGTGCCTGGAGCCTACCCCTCGGGCGGGGGGCCGTAAACACCGGGGAGCTGTTTTTT.

The chain is built from TRBV5-1 and TRBJ1-6, with D tentatively TRBD1 (5 bases). CDR1 is SGHRS, CDR2 YFSETQ, per germline. This CDR3 contains 17 residues. Trimming pared 4 bases from V and 7 bases from J, leaving 21 bases between. The CDR3 nucleotides read TGCGCCAGCAGCCCTTCCCCCGGCGGGGCTATAAATTCACCCCTCCACTTT. This encodes CASSPSPGGAINSPLHF.

V gene TRBV19 combines with J gene TRBJ1-1; D remains unclear. CDR1 LNHDA and CDR2 SQIVND come from the germline V gene (reference sequence). V gave up 8 bases and J gave up 6 bases, with 10 bases separating them. CDR3 size: 11 residues. CDR3 in amino acids: CASPSFSEAFF. CDR3 in DNA: TGTGCCAGTCCGTCCTTTTCTGAAGCTTTCTTT.

The chain combines TRBV5-6 with TRBJ2-5; D may be TRBD1 (6 bases). Germline CDR1 is SGHDT and CDR2 is YYEEEE. The length of the CDR3 is 13 residues. V was clipped by 0 bases and J by 5 bases, with 8 bases between them. The CDR3 DNA reads TGTGCCAGCAGCTTGGCAGGGGTTGAGACCCAGTACTTC. Translation gives CASSLAGVETQYF.

The chain employs TRBV9 and TRBJ2-2; 9 positions agree with TRBD2. After removal of 0 bases from V and 2 bases from J, the junction contained 2 bases not matched to a gene. CDR1 is SGDLS and CDR2 is YYNGEE in the germline V gene. CDR3 length equals 16 residues. As DNA, the CDR3 is TGTGCCAGCAGCGTAGCAGCGGGGGGAAACACCGGGGAGCTGTTTTTT. Amino acid sequence: CASSVAAGGNTGELFF.

The rearrangement uses TRBV7-6 and TRBJ1-3, with D perhaps matching TRBD1 (5 bases). The CDR3 spans 16 residues. Germline V gene sequence: CDR1 SGHVS, CDR2 FNYEAQ. Trimming shortened V by 3 bases and J by 1 base, and 13 bases separated the two germline ends. The CDR3: CASSLAGVESGNTIYF. In DNA form, the CDR3 reads TGTGCCAGCAGCTTGGCGGGGGTAGAATCTGGAAACACCATATATTTT. Full variable domain (rest looked up from reference TRBV7-6 and TRBJ1-3): GAGVSQSPRYKVTKRGQDVALRCDPISGHVSLYWYRQALGQGPEFLTYFNYEAQQDKSGLPNDRFSAERPEGSISTLTIQRTEQRDSAMYRCASSLAGVESGNTIYFGEGSWLTVV.

The J gene is TRBJ2-2, the V gene TRBV2; TRBD1 matches 7 bases. The CDR3 is made up of 14 amino acids. Germline CDR1 SNHLY, CDR2 FYNNEI. V shed 8 bases and J 6 bases; nucleotides not matched to a gene: 9. CDR3 amino acids: CASLTGAVSGELFF. The DNA for the CDR3 is TGTGCCAGCCTCACAGGGGCGGTGTCCGGGGAGCTGTTTTTT.

The chain uses TRBV7-8 and TRBJ2-7; maybe TRBD2 (6 bases). The germline CDR1 and CDR2 sequences are SGHVS and FQNEAQ. Trimming removed 0 bases at V and 5 bases at J, with 14 bases between. The CDR3 runs to 15 residues. In nucleotides, the CDR3 is TGTGCCAGCAGCTTAGCAGGGAGGTCCTGGAACGAGCAGTACTTC. It specifies CASSLAGRSWNEQYF.

The chain is built from TRBV6-1 and TRBJ2-7, with 7 bases fitting TRBD1. Germline V gene data show CDR1 as MNHNS and CDR2 as SASEGT. The CDR3 contains 13 residues. V lost 7 bases to trimming and J lost 4 bases; unmatched junction nucleotides: 7. In nucleotides, the CDR3 is TGTGCCAGCAATAGACAGGGAAAATACGAGCAGTACTTC. Translation: CASNRQGKYEQYF.

The V and J genes are TRBV28 and TRBJ2-7; tentatively, D is TRBD2 (5 bases). The germline V gene has CDR1 MDHEN and CDR2 SYDVKM. The ends were cut back, 5 bases at V and 6 bases at J, with 17 bases in the middle. This CDR3 is built from 14 residues. CDR3 protein: CASSPRTRFSEQYF. DNA of the CDR3: TGTGCCAGCAGTCCTCGGACTCGTTTCAGCGAGCAGTACTTC.

The CDR3 DNA reads TGTGCCAGCAGCCAAGATTACGGAGGGAAAACAACCTACGAGCAGTACTTC. It codes for CASSQDYGGKTTYEQYF. The V gene is TRBV4-2, the J gene TRBJ2-7; TRBD2 might be the D (6 bases). Germline assignment: CDR1 LGHNA and CDR2 YNFKEQ. The V end lost 0 bases, the J end lost 2 bases, and 17 bases lay between the germline ends. The CDR3 covers 17 residues.

V gene TRBV5-1 combines with J gene TRBJ1-2; 8 bases match TRBD1. The CDR3 covers 16 residues. Germline trimming cut 3 bases from V and 4 bases from J; bases unmatched to any gene: 11. Germline CDR1 reads SGHRS; CDR2 reads YFSETQ. CDR3 region: CASSSSRDGTGYGYTF. CDR3 bases: TGCGCCAGCAGCTCATCCCGCGACGGGACAGGCTATGGCTACACCTTC.

This clone appeared a single time. J is TRBJ1-3 and V is TRBV4-1, with TRBD1 matching over 7 bases. Germline CDR1 is MGHRA and CDR2 is YSYEKL. V lost 6 bases to trimming and J lost 0 bases; unmatched junction nucleotides: 11. The CDR3 contains 17 residues. The CDR3 is CASSPPADRVSGNTIYF. In DNA form, the CDR3 reads TGCGCCAGCAGTCCTCCAGCCGACAGGGTCTCTGGAAACACCATATATTTT.

The gene calls are TRBV18 and TRBJ1-5, with a tentative D call TRBD1 (5 bases). The CDR3 is made up of 13 amino acids. Between the trimmed V and J ends, which lost 4 bases and 7 bases, there was a span of 11 bases. The germline V gene has CDR1 KGHSH and CDR2 LQKENI. The CDR3 nucleotides are TGTGCCAGCTCACAGGGGAATTGGCAGCCCCAGCATTTT. This gives the protein CASSQGNWQPQHF.

The CDR3 is CASIPGDSGANVLTF. In nucleotides, the CDR3 is TGCGCCAGCATCCCAGGGGATTCTGGGGCCAACGTCCTGACTTTC. V gene TRBV5-1 combines with J gene TRBJ2-6; perhaps TRBD1 as D (6 bases). Per germline, CDR1 SGHRS and CDR2 YFSETQ. V shed 6 bases and J shed 1 base, with 11 bases lying between them. CDR3 length equals 15 residues.

The chain has TRBV6-5 and TRBJ2-3, with D possibly being TRBD1 (6 bases). The CDR3 is 14 residues long. Trimming cost V 0 bases and J 6 bases, with 10 bases left between them. The germline gives CDR1 MNHEY, CDR2 SVGAGI. CDR3 loop: CASSYSTGRDTQYF. The CDR3 nucleotides are TGTGCCAGCAGTTACTCGACAGGCAGGGATACGCAGTATTTT.

This clone was seen only once. This chain uses TRBV11-3 with TRBJ2-7, with a tentative D call TRBD1 (6 bases). The V end was cut by 4 bases, the J end by 3 bases, with 13 bases between. The CDR3 is 14 residues long. Germline CDR1 reads SGHNT; CDR2 reads YENEEA. The CDR3 DNA is TGTGCCAGCAGCTCCCCGACAGGTGTCTACGAGCAGTACTTC. Protein: CASSSPTGVYEQYF.

The sample holds a few counts of this clone. The chain links TRBV5-1 to TRBJ1-3, with 7 bases lining up with TRBD1. V was clipped by 0 bases and J by 2 bases; unmatched bases: 2. Germline-derived CDR1 and CDR2 are SGHRS and YFSETQ. The CDR3 spans 15 residues. CDR3: CASSLAQGAGNTIYF. The CDR3 nucleotides are TGCGCCAGCAGCTTGGCCCAGGGGGCTGGAAACACCATATATTTT.

This chain uses TRBV21-1 with TRBJ2-7; the DNA was not compared with TRBD1, the D call given in the table. TRBV21-1 is recorded as a pseudogene. This CDR3 spans 17 amino acids. The CDR3 region has the DNA TGTGCCAGCAGCGCCCCCGGGACAGCCTTTTGCTCCTACGAGCAGTACTTC. Its protein product is CASSAPGTAFCSYEQYF.

The gene calls are TRBV11-2 and TRBJ2-1, with 7 bases lining up with TRBD1. The junction had 10 bases not matched to a gene; V was cut back by 8 bases and J by 3 bases. Germline CDR1 and CDR2: SGHAT and FQNNGV. The CDR3 totals 15 residues. In DNA, the CDR3 is TGTGCCAGCGGTCCTCCGGGACAGCTCTACAATGAGCAGTTCTTC. Translating gives CASGPPGQLYNEQFF.